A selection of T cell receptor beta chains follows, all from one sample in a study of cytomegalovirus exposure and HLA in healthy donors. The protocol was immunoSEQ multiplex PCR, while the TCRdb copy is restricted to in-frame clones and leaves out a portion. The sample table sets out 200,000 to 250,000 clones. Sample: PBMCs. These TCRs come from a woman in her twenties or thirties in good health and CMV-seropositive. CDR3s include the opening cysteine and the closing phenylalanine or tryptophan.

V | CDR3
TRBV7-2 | CASSPPAAAVYEQYF
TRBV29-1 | CSVDSQETQYF
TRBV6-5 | CASSRERGDTGELFF
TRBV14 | CASSQARREGRDTQYF
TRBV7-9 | CASSDTSGYAGELFF
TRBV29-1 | CSVSRQSSYGYTF
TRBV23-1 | CASSQFPGTKREYEQFF
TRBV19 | CASSARDRGFPGNTIYF
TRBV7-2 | CASSLDELAGYEQYF
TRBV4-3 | CASSQDGQGGASYYGYTF
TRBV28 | CASSPLVGSLYEQYF
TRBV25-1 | CASSEWGTGKAYEQYF
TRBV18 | CASSIQLTRDTGELFF
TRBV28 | CASRNQGMSEKLFF
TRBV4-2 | CASSQDQGQEETQYF
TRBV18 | CASSLSGGVAGNTIYF
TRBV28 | CASSGGTGAGETQYF
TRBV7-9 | CAGEEGPDTQYF
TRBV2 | CASNQRDSFCYTF
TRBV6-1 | CASRRGFRWDYGYTF
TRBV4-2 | CASRPGGAGLFF
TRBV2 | CASGQDPYEQYF
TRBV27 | CASSGLGRVYETQYF
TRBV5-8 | CASSLAGISSQPQHF
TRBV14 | CASSQDLGLSQYF
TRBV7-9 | CASSLGDRKNTEAFF
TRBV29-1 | CSVWTGGDTGELFF
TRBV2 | CASSEQGDGYTF
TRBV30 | CAWSPTGFSNYGYTF
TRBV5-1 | CASSNDRGNEKLFF
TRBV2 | CASSLQGVGGFGKLFF
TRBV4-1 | CASSQDPSGRSSYEQYF
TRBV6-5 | CASIIEIYTGELFF
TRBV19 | CASSIRGGDRGTYEQYF
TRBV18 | CASSPGMNTEAFF
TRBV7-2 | CASSLTPGLNGYTF
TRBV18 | CASSPRQADEKLFF
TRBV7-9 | CASSSTGDNQPQHF
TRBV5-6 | CASSLRTREKLFF
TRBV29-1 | CSVGRLAEPQETQYF
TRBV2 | CASGTGLSPLHF
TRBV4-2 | CASREWSEDTQYF
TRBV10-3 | CAISESAGGPYTQYF
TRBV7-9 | CASSSGTSGYNEQFF
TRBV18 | CASSPGVLRGYGYTF
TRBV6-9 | CASSYRGESGRAFF
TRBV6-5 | CASSYSAGGGYGYTF
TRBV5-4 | CASSLVSTQETQYF
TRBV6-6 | CASRYGWADYNSPLHF
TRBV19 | CASSIRAGGSYEQYF